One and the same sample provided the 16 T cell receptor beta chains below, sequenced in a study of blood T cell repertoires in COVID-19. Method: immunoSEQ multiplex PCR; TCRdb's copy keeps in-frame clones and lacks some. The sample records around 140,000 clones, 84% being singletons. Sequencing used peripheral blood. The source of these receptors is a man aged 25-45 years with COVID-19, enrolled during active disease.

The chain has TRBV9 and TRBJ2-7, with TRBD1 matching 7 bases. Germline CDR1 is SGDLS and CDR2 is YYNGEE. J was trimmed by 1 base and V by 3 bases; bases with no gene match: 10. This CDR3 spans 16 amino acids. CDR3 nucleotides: TGTGCCAGCAGCGCCAAGACAGGGATTGGGTCCTACGAGCAGTACTTC. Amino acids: CASSAKTGIGSYEQYF. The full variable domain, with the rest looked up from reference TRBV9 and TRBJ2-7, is DSGVTQTPKHLITATGQRVTLRCSPRSGDLSVYWYQQSLDQGLQFLIQYYNGEERAKGNILERFSAQQFPDLHSELNLSSLELGDSALYFCASSAKTGIGSYEQYFGPGTRLTVT.

In DNA form, the CDR3 reads TGTGCCACCACAGGTCCCGGGGGGTACACCTTC. Protein product: CATTGPGGYTF. V is TRBV6-5 and J is TRBJ1-2, with D possibly matching TRBD1 (5 bases). CDR3 length: 11 residues. The ends were cut back, 10 bases at V and 11 bases at J, with 17 bases in the middle. Germline V gene sequence: CDR1 MNHEY, CDR2 SVGAGI.

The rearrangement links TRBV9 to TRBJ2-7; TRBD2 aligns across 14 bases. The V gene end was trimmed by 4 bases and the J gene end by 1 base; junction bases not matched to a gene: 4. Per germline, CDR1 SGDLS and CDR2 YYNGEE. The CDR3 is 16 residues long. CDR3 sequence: CASSSRTSGRSYEQYF. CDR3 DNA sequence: TGTGCCAGCAGCTCTCGGACTAGCGGGAGGTCCTACGAGCAGTACTTC.

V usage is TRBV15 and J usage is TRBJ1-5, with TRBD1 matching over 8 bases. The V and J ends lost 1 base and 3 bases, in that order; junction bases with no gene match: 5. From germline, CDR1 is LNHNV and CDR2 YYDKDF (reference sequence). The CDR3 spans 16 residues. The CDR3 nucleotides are TGTGCCACCAGCAGAGGAGACAGGGGCCCCAATCAGCCCCAGCATTTT. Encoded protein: CATSRGDRGPNQPQHF.

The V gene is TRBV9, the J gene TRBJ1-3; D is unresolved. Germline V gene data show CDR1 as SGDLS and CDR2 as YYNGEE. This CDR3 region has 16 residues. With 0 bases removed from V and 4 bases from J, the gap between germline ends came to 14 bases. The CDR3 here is CASSVDIGARGNTIYF. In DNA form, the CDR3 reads TGTGCCAGCAGCGTAGATATAGGCGCGCGGGGAAACACCATATATTTT.

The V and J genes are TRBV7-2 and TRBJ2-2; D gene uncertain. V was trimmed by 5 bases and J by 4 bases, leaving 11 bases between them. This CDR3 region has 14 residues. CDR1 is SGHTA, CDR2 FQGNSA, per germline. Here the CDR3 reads CASSLSGRTGELFF. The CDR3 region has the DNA TGTGCCAGCAGCCTGTCTGGGCGCACCGGGGAGCTGTTTTTT.

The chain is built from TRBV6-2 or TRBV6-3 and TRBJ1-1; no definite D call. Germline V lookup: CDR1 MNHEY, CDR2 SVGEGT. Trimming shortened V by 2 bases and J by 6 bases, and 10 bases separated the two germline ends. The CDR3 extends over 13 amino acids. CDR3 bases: TGTGCCAGCAGTTACAAGAGGGAATCTGAAGCTTTCTTT. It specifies CASSYKRESEAFF.

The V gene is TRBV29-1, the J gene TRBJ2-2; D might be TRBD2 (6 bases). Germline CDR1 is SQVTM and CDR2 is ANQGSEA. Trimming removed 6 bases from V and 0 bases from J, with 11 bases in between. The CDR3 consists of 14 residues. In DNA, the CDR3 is TGCAGCGTGACAGCGGGCGCGAACACCGGGGAGCTGTTTTTT. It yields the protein CSVTAGANTGELFF.

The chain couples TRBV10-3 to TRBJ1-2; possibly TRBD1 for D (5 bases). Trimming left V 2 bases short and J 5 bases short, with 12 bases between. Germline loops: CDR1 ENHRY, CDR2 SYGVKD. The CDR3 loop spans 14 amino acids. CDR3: CAISEGGTAYGYTF. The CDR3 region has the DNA TGTGCCATCAGTGAGGGGGGGACCGCGTATGGCTACACCTTC.

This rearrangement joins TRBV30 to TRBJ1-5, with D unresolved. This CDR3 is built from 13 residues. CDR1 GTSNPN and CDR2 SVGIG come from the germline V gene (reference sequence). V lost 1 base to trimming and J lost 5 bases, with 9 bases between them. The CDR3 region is CAWSAESDQPQHF. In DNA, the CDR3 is TGTGCCTGGAGTGCCGAGTCGGATCAGCCCCAGCATTTT.

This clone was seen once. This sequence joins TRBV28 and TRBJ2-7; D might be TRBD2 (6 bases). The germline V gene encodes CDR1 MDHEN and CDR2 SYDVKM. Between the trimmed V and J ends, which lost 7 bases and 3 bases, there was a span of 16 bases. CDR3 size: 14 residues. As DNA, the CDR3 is TGTGCCAGCATTAGGAGCGGGCCCCGCTACGAGCAGTACTTC. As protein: CASIRSGPRYEQYF.

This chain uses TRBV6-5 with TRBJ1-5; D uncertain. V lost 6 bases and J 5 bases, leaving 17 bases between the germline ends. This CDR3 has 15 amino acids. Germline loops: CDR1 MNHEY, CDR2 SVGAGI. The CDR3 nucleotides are TGTGCCAGCAGCCTAACGGCTGGGCAGGATCAGCCCCAGCATTTT. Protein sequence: CASSLTAGQDQPQHF.

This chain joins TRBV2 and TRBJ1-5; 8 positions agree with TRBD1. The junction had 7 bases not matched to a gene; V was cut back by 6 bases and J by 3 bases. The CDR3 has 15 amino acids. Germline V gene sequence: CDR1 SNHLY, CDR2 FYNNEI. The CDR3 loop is CASSDRGRNNQPQHF. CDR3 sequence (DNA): TGTGCCAGCAGCGACAGGGGCCGTAACAATCAGCCCCAGCATTTT.

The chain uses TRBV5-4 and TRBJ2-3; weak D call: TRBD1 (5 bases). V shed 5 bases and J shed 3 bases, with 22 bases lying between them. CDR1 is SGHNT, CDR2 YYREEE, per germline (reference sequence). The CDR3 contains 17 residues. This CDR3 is CASRPGRGREVTDTQYF. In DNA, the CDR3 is TGTGCCAGCAGACCCGGAAGGGGTAGGGAAGTGACAGATACGCAGTATTTT. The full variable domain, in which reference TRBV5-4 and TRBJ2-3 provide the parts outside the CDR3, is ETGVTQSPTHLIKTRGQQVTLRCSSQSGHNTVSWYQQALGQGPQFIFQYYREEENGRGNFPPRFSGLQFPNYSSELNVNALELDDSALYLCASRPGRGREVTDTQYFGPGTRLTVL.

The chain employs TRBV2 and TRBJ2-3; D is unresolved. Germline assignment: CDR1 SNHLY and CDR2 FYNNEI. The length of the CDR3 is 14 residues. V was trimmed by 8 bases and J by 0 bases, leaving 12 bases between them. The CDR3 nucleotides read TGTGCCAGCCGCCGAGTATCTAGCACAGATACGCAGTATTTT. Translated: CASRRVSSTDTQYF. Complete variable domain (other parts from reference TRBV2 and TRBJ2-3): EPEVTQTPSHQVTQMGQEVILRCVPISNHLYFYWYRQILGQKVEFLVSFYNNEISEKSEIFDDQFSVERPDGSNFTLKIRSTKLEDSAMYFCASRRVSSTDTQYFGPGTRLTVL.

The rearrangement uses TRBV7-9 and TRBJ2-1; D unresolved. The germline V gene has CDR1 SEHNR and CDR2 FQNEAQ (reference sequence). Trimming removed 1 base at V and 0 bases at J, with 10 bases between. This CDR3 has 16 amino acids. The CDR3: CASSLGLSGSYNEQFF. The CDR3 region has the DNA TGTGCCAGCAGCTTAGGGCTGTCTGGCTCCTACAATGAGCAGTTCTTC. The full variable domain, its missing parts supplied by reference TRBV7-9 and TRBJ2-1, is DTGVSQNPRHKITKRGQNVTFRCDPISEHNRLYWYRQTLGQGPEFLTYFQNEAQLEKSRLLSDRFSAERPKGSFSTLEIQRTEQGDSAMYLCASSLGLSGSYNEQFFGPGTRLTVL.